This note documents a single T cell receptor beta chain sequence. This clonotype is deemed medium-sized (0.01 to 0.1%). Its antigen is currently not known. No base quality information exists; no much larger clone differs at one position. Separate semi-nested PCR amplifications were run for the TCRalpha and TCRbeta libraries, using Advantage 2 and reverse primers located in the TRAC or TRBC constant regions. Between about 3 and 550 ng of total RNA was used as input for first-strand cDNA synthesis. The TCR cDNA libraries were generated by 5'-RACE using the SMARTer PCR cDNA Synthesis kit, with a poly-dT primer driving first-strand synthesis. The semi-nested reverse primers in the constant regions carried 5-nucleotide sample-specific barcodes, and the PCR products were cleaned up with the Zymo DNA Clean and Concentrator-5 kit. As many as ten barcoded samples were combined into a pool, ligated to Illumina adaptors, and sequenced on an Illumina MiSeq as 2 x 150 bp paired-end reads. The paper's data handling went like this. After demultiplexing, reads were aligned using BLAT against a custom library built from IMGT containing every combination of human TRAV, TRAJ, TRBV, TRBD and TRBJ. The best BLAT hits were picked using pslCDnaFilter (-maxAligns=1, -ignoreIntrons), and custom Perl scripts were used to calculate clonotype frequencies. Using fastp trimming at Q25 and MiXCR clonotype assembly, TCRdb reanalyzed the public sequencing data and kept in-frame beta chains. Rows merge per CDR3 protein into single entries with the most common DNA and genes. TCRdb, not the original authors, processed these V and J calls. The sample has around 8,500 distinct CDR3 sequences on record, about a sixth of them singletons. Of the sample, over 1.1% is held by the ten largest clones.

Primary CD8+ T cells were enriched by magnetic beads using the Miltenyi CD8+ T cell Isolation Kit. Prior to RNA extraction, CD3+TCRalphabeta+CD8 single positive T cells from organoids and thymus were isolated by FACS sorting. For each sample, total RNA was purified from about 40,000 to 200,000 sorted cells using the RNeasy Micro kit, and RNA quality was checked on an Agilent RNA 6000 Nano chip. To release thymocytes, thymic fragments were dissected, broken up by pipetting and passed through a 70 um strainer. From the cysteine up to the phenylalanine, the CDR3 has a length of 18 residues. Of all the DNA, just the CDR3 is kept, 54 bases in frame from base 1. Trimming takes 1 base off V and 0 bases off J; junction bases not matched to a gene: 12. CDR1 and CDR2 were assigned from the germline V gene as LGHNA and YSLEER. The data are from a study of T cells generated in artificial thymic organoids (dated by TCRdb to 2015 to 2018). Broadly, across the study: In some experiments, thymic T cells were further FACS-purified to deplete CD4 immature single positive or double positive precursors. The displayed repertoire sequencing data were described as being representative of three independent experiments. TCR alpha and beta CDR3 repertoires of in vitro artificial thymic organoid-derived CD8 single positive T cells were compared with thymic and peripheral blood naive CD8 T cells.

Study-wide findings and limitations: Organoid-derived CD8 single positive T cells showed physiological TCR clonotype diversity comparable to thymic and blood naive CD8 T cells.

The V and J genes are TRBV4-3 and TRBJ2-7; a stretch of 7 junction bases matches TRBD2. Sequencing input: naive CD8+ T cells from the thymus. The sample's cell subset or site label is to be understood as: CD3+TCRalphabeta+CD8SP T cells; for blood, CD45RO-CCR7+ naive CD8+ T cells. This clonotype originated in a human donor who gave cord blood stem cells for thymic organoid culture, a cardiac surgery patient who gave postnatal thymus, or a blood donor (not recorded which). The nucleotide sequence reads as follows: TGCGCCAGCAGCCAAGGGGGGGGTCGGGGGATGTACTCCTACGAGCAGTACTTC. Its protein is CASSQGGGRGMYSYEQYF.